The sequence of this TCR beta chain was determined in a study of shared clonotypes between healthy human individuals. Study summary: The donor group consisted of a couple of women and a few men, aged 18 to 49.

CDR1 and CDR2 (germline): MNHEY, SMNVEV (reference sequence). Deletions cut 6 bases from V and 4 bases from J, with 15 bases between. The CDR3 runs 14 residues. This table comes from immunoSEQ multiplex PCR, and its TCRdb copy is limited to in-frame clones, with some not included. The data show some 2,100,000 clones, about 93% seen once. Naive CD8 cells lacked CD45RO, underwent positive selection for CCR7 and left out terminally differentiated effector memory CD45RA+ cells. The chain employs TRBV27 and TRBJ1-2; tentative D call: TRBD1 (5 bases). The TCR was taken from a man aged 18-30 years in good health. Some clones in this sample may be carry-over from other donors' samples. Material for sequencing was naive CD8+ T cells from PBMCs. Here the CDR3 DNA reads TGTGCCAGCAGCCCATGGGGGGGGACCTATGGCTACACCTTC. It specifies CASSPWGGTYGYTF.